This TCR beta chain emerged from a study of blood T cell repertoires in COVID-19. This table comes from immunoSEQ multiplex PCR, and its TCRdb copy is limited to in-frame clones, with some not included. The sample carries around 140,000 clones, roughly nine tenths recorded once. Trimming took 1 base from V and 3 from J; bases not matched to a gene: 2. Looked up from germline, CDR1 is SNHLY and CDR2 is FYNNEI. The CDR3 consists of 15 residues. This clone was seen only a few times. This clonotype was obtained from a woman between 70 and 85 years old with COVID-19, enrolled during active disease. This sequence joins TRBV2 and TRBJ2-1, with 8 positions matching TRBD2. Source material: peripheral blood. CDR3 region: CASSEGLAGYNEQFF. The CDR3 bases are TGTGCCAGCAGTGAAGGGCTAGCGGGCTACAATGAGCAGTTCTTC.